The text below deals with one T cell receptor beta chain. The antigen remains undetermined. V gave up 7 bases and J gave up 1 base, with 14 bases separating them. Germline V gene lookup returns CDR1 LGHNT and CDR2 FRNRAP. The CDR3 runs 16 residues. This sample was included in a study of cytomegalovirus exposure and HLA in healthy donors. Broader study findings: Common viral pathogens (according to a later analysis) appeared linked to several of the most significant clusters. A later analysis associated approximately 17,000 TCR beta sequences with HLA alleles at a 0.05 false discovery rate. Among TCR beta chains of equal frequency, HLA-associated ones were more clonally expanded in a later analysis. Most of the TCR beta V segments (in an earlier analysis) were productive either about 87% or about 30% of the time.

The PCR was carried out with 60 Vbeta primers and 13 Jbeta primers. Clones were sequenced by immunoSEQ multiplex PCR, and TCRdb holds only the in-frame ones, with some missing. Here the sample spans some 130,000 clones, 65% to 90% being singletons. The source of this sequence is a male donor in good health and CMV-seropositive. This rearrangement joins TRBV12-5 to TRBJ2-6; a possible D gene is TRBD1 (6 bases). Sequenced input: PBMCs. CDR3 protein: CASDRDIASGANVLTF. In DNA form, the CDR3 reads TGTGCTAGTGACCGGGACATCGCATCTGGGGCCAACGTCCTGACTTTC. The full variable domain, its missing parts supplied by reference TRBV12-5 and TRBJ2-6, is DARVTQTPRHKVTEMGQEVTMRCQPILGHNTVFWYRQTMMQGLELLAYFRNRAPLDDSGMPKDRFSAEMPDATLATLKIQPSEPRDSAVYFCASDRDIASGANVLTFGAGSRLTVL.